A selection of T cell receptor beta chains follows, all from one sample in a study of blood T cell dynamics during melanoma immunotherapy. Profiling relied on immunoSEQ multiplex PCR, and the TCRdb table lists in-frame clones only, not all of them. The data hold 9,100 or so clones, with around 86% observed a single time. The starting material was blood, obtained from a patient treated with checkpoint blockade. All receptors come from a human donor with melanoma. CDR3s include the opening cysteine and the closing phenylalanine or tryptophan. The order of the fields is clone size, D gene, J gene, V gene, CDR3 DNA, CDR3 protein. The D gene is left open where the match is weak. Rows may omit the clone size; those that give it use once, few, many or a size class.

abundance: NA
d_gene: NA
j_gene: TRBJ2-6
v_gene: TRBV7-2
CDR3nt: TGTGCCAGCAGCTTAATTTGGAGTCCCTCTGGGGCCAACGTCCTGACTTTC
CDR3aa: CASSLIWSPSGANVLTF

abundance: once
d_gene: TRBD1
j_gene: TRBJ1-1
v_gene: TRBV5-4
CDR3nt: TGTGCCAGCAGCGCGACAGGGCAGTACACTGAAGCTTTCTTT
CDR3aa: CASSATGQYTEAFF

abundance: NA
d_gene: TRBD1
j_gene: TRBJ2-1
v_gene: TRBV10-1
CDR3nt: TGCGCCAGCAGTGAGTCGGGACAGGGGATAGGTGAGCAGTTCTTC
CDR3aa: CASSESGQGIGEQFF

abundance: NA
d_gene: TRBD1
j_gene: TRBJ1-2
v_gene: TRBV28
CDR3nt: TGTGCCAGCAGTACTTACAGGGGGGGGTTAAATGGCTACACCTTC
CDR3aa: CASSTYRGGLNGYTF

abundance: NA
d_gene: NA
j_gene: TRBJ2-3
v_gene: TRBV27
CDR3nt: TGTGCCAGCAGTCCCGGTCCCGGGGCAGATACGCAGTATTTT
CDR3aa: CASSPGPGADTQYF

abundance: NA
d_gene: NA
j_gene: TRBJ2-1
v_gene: TRBV13
CDR3nt: TGTGCCAGCAGCTTCCAGGGCGTCGGGGACAATGAGCAGTTCTTC
CDR3aa: CASSFQGVGDNEQFF

abundance: NA
d_gene: NA
j_gene: TRBJ2-1
v_gene: TRBV11-2
CDR3nt: TGTGCCAGCAGCCGAGGGACTCGGCCCTACAATGAGCAGTTCTTC
CDR3aa: CASSRGTRPYNEQFF

abundance: NA
d_gene: NA
j_gene: TRBJ2-7
v_gene: TRBV6-4
CDR3nt: TGTGCCAGCGGACCGGAGTGGGAGCCCTACGAGCAGTACTTC
CDR3aa: CASGPEWEPYEQYF

abundance: NA
d_gene: TRBD1
j_gene: TRBJ1-4
v_gene: TRBV5-4
CDR3nt: TGTGCCAGCAGCACGGGACAGTTCCTTGAAAAACTGTTTTTT
CDR3aa: CASSTGQFLEKLFF

abundance: NA
d_gene: NA
j_gene: TRBJ1-1
v_gene: TRBV28
CDR3nt: TGTGCCAGCATAGTAGGGGGGGACACTGAAGCTTTCTTT
CDR3aa: CASIVGGDTEAFF

abundance: NA
d_gene: NA
j_gene: TRBJ2-1
v_gene: TRBV5-4
CDR3nt: TGTGCCAGCAGCCGAGGGACTTCTAACAATGAGCAGTTCTTC
CDR3aa: CASSRGTSNNEQFF

abundance: NA
d_gene: TRBD2
j_gene: TRBJ2-3
v_gene: TRBV6-7
CDR3nt: TGTGCCAGCAGTTACATCCTAGCGGGGCCAACAGATACGCAGTATTTT
CDR3aa: CASSYILAGPTDTQYF

abundance: NA
d_gene: NA
j_gene: TRBJ2-1
v_gene: TRBV18
CDR3nt: TGTGCCAGCTCACCTGGGGGTCCAGGGTACAATGAGCAGTTCTTC
CDR3aa: CASSPGGPGYNEQFF

abundance: NA
d_gene: NA
j_gene: TRBJ1-1
v_gene: TRBV7-9
CDR3nt: TGTGCCAGCAGCTCCCGGGGTTTCACGAACACTGAAGCTTTCTTT
CDR3aa: CASSSRGFTNTEAFF

abundance: NA
d_gene: TRBD1
j_gene: TRBJ2-5
v_gene: TRBV14
CDR3nt: TGTGCCAGCAGCCGACAGGGGGAGACCCAGTACTTC
CDR3aa: CASSRQGETQYF

abundance: NA
d_gene: NA
j_gene: TRBJ1-1
v_gene: TRBV30
CDR3nt: TGTGCCTGGAGGTCCGGGCGGAACACTGAAGCTTTCTTT
CDR3aa: CAWRSGRNTEAFF

abundance: NA
d_gene: NA
j_gene: TRBJ1-3
v_gene: TRBV28
CDR3nt: TGTGCCAGCCGCCCCCTGAGCTCTGGAAACACCATATATTTT
CDR3aa: CASRPLSSGNTIYF

abundance: NA
d_gene: NA
j_gene: TRBJ1-2
v_gene: TRBV28
CDR3nt: TGTGCCAGCTATCAGGGACCGGCCTATGGCTACACCTTC
CDR3aa: CASYQGPAYGYTF